This TCR beta chain was identified in a study of regulatory T cells. Overall study findings and caveats: Hydrophobic residues at CDR3 positions 6 and 7 were enriched in conventional CD4+ T cells of CD3G-deficient patients. Skewed V and J usage and few unique V-J pairs marked patient repertoires, most in Tregs.

All CD3G-deficient patients showed autoimmunity, more severe in two. Patients, 2 to 39 years old, had expanded memory T-cell proportions. CD4+ T cells were divided by sorting: CD25-high CD127-low Tregs, CD25-low CD127-high conventional cells. Concerning this clone itself: Antigen specificity is unknown.

The PCR used 52 TRBV and 13 TRBJ primers. Method: immunoSEQ multiplex PCR; TCRdb's copy keeps in-frame clones and lacks some. The sample lists around 29,000 clones, about nine tenths seen once, with roughly 1.6% in the top ten. The CDR3 totals 10 residues. V lost 4 bases, J lost 7 bases, and 5 bases lay in between. The V gene's germline CDR1 is SQVTM and CDR2 ANQGSEA. V gene TRBV29-1 combines with J gene TRBJ2-4; D is tentatively TRBD1 or TRBD2 (5 bases each). The sample taken for sequencing was conventional CD4+ T cells sorted from blood. The sequence was obtained from a person under 35 with CD3G deficiency. CDR3: CSVGGNIQYF. The CDR3 nucleotides read TGCAGCGTTGGGGGGAACATTCAGTACTTC.